This T cell receptor beta chain appears in the sequencing data of a study of blood T cell repertoires in COVID-19. Study-wide context: The cDNA or gDNA used as material had been derived from T cells, B-cell-depleted T cells, or PBMCs.

As originally analysed: Estimated nucleated cell counts came from reference gene primer amplification. TCRdb's table, derived via immunoSEQ multiplex PCR, lists solely in-frame clones and lacks some. D and trimming come from the DNA, and the V and J calls and clone size come from that table. Seen here are about 250,000 clones, about nine tenths observed once, and the top ten hold roughly 6.3%. The TCR comes from a woman younger than 45 with COVID-19, enrolled during active disease. The material sequenced was peripheral blood.

The CDR3 nucleotides are TGTGCCAGCTCACGATACGAGGGGGGGTTCAACAATGAGCAGTTCTTC. It specifies CASSRYEGGFNNEQFF. This chain uses TRBV18 with TRBJ2-1; maybe TRBD2 (7 bases). CDR1 is KGHSH, CDR2 LQKENI, per germline. V lost 4 bases to trimming and J lost 5 bases, with 18 bases between them. The CDR3 is 16 residues long.